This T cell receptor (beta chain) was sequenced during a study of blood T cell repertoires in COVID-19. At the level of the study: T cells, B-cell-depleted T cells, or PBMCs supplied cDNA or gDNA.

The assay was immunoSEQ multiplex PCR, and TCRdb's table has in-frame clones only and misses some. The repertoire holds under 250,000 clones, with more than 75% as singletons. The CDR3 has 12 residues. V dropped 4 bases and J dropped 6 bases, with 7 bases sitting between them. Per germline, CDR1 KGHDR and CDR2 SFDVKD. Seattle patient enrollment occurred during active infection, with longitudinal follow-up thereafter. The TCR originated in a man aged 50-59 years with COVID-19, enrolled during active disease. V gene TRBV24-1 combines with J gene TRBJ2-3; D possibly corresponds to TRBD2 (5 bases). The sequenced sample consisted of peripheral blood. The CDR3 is CATSDRGDTQYF. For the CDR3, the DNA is TGTGCCACCAGTGACCGCGGGGATACGCAGTATTTT.